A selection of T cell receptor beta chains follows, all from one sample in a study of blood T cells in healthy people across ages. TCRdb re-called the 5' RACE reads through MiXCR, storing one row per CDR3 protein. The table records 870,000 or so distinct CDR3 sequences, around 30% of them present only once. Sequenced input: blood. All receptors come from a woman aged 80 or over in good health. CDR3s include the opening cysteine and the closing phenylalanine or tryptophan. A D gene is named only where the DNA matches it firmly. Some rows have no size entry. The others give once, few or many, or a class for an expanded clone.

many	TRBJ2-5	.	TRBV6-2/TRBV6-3	TGTGCCAGCCGACCTGCCGGGGTGGAGACCCAGTACTTC	CASRPAGVETQYF
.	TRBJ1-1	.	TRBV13	TGTGCCAGCAGCTTAGATGGGACGGTGGACACTGAAGCTTTCTTT	CASSLDGTVDTEAFF
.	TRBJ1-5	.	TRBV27	TGTGCCAGCAGTCCGCCTGGGGGTCAAACGAGGAGCAATCAGCCCCAGCATTTT	CASSPPGGQTRSNQPQHF
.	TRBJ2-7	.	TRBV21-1	TGTGCCAGCAGGGGGGACGGCAGCTCCTACGAGCAGTACTTC	CASRGDGSSYEQYF
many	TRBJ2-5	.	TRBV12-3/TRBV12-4	TGTGCCAGCAGTTTGAGGACAGCACAAGAGACCCAGTACTTC	CASSLRTAQETQYF
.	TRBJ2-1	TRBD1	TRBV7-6	TGTACCAGCAGCTTAGCGAGGACAGGGGCGGGGAATGAGCAGTTCTTC	CTSSLARTGAGNEQFF
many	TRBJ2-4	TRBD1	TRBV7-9	TGTGCCAGCAGCTCGGACAGGGGCCAACTAGCCAAAAACATTCAGTACTTC	CASSSDRGQLAKNIQYF
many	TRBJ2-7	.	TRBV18	TGTGCCAGCTCACTGGAAGATCGCGAGCAGTACTTC	CASSLEDREQYF
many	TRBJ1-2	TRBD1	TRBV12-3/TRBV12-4	TGTGCCAGCAGCAACTTAGAGGACAGGGCTTGGGGGAACTATGGCTACACCTTC	CASSNLEDRAWGNYGYTF
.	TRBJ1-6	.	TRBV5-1	TGCGCCAGCAGCTTGGACAGTAGCGCTTCACCCCTCCACTTT	CASSLDSSASPLHF
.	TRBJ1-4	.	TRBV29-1	TGCAGCGTAACGGTTTCAACTGAAAAACTGTTTTTT	CSVTVSTEKLFF
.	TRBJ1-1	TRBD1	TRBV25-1	TGTGCCAGCAGTCCTGACAGGGACAACACTGAAGCTTTCTTT	CASSPDRDNTEAFF
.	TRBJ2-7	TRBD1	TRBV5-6	TGTGCCAGCAGCTTCGTCTCGACAGGGCACTACGAGCAGTACTTC	CASSFVSTGHYEQYF
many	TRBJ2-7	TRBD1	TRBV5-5	TGTGCCAGCAGCTTAAGGGACAGGGAACACGAGCAGTACTTC	CASSLRDREHEQYF
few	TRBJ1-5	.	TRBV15	TGTGCCACCAGCAGCGCCGGGATGTTGGAAAGCAATCAGCCCCAGCATTTT	CATSSAGMLESNQPQHF
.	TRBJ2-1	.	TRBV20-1	TGCAGCGTTCGGGAGCAATACAATGAGCAGTTCTTC	CSVREQYNEQFF
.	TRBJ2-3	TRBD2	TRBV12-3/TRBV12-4	TGTGCCAGCAGTCCCCGACTAGCGGGATTGAGCACAGATACGCAGTATTTT	CASSPRLAGLSTDTQYF
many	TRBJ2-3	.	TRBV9	TGTGCCAGCAGCGTAAGGGAAGATACGCAGTATTTT	CASSVREDTQYF
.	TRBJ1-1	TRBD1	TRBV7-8	TGTGCCAGCAGCTTATTCCCTCGGACAGGGGTGGGCACTGAAGCTTTCTTT	CASSLFPRTGVGTEAFF
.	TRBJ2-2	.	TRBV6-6	TGTGCCAGCGGCCCCAATGGAGGCACCGGGGAGCTGTTTTTT	CASGPNGGTGELFF
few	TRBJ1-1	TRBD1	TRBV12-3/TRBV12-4	TGTGCCAGCCCGCCGGGACAGTTGACTGAAGCTTTCTTT	CASPPGQLTEAFF
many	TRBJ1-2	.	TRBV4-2	TGTGCCAGCAGCCAAGTAGGACTGCCTGCCAACTATGGCTACACCTTC	CASSQVGLPANYGYTF
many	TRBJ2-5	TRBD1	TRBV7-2	TGTGCCAGCAGCTTCCCGGACAGGGTAGAGACCCAGTACTTC	CASSFPDRVETQYF
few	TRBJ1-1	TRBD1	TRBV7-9	TGTGCCAGCAGCTTACAGGGGGCGAGAGCTTTCTTT	CASSLQGARAFF
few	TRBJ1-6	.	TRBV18	TGTGCCAGCTCACTCCTCGACAGAACCTATAATTCACCCCTCCACTTT	CASSLLDRTYNSPLHF
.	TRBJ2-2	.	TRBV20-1	TGCAGTGCTAGAGATCTAGGGGGCACCGGGGAGCTGTTTTTT	CSARDLGGTGELFF
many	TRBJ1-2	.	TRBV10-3	TGTGCCATCAGTGAGTCATTGGCTGGCTACACCTTC	CAISESLAGYTF
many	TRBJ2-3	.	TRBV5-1	TGCGCCAGCAGCTTGGAACTCCGCACAGATACGCAGTATTTT	CASSLELRTDTQYF
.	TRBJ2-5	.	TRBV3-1	TGTGCCAGCAGCCACCGGGGAGGCCCCACGTATGAGCAGTACTTC	CASSHRGGPTYEQYF
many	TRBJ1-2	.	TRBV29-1	TGCAGCGTTGGAGGCAATATAGGACAGATTAATAACTATGGCTACACCTTC	CSVGGNIGQINNYGYTF
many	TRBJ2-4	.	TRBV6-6	TGTGCCAGCAGTTTATCGGACAGCCCCCACATTCAGTACTTC	CASSLSDSPHIQYF
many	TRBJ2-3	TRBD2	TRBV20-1	TGCAGTGCTCCTGGACTAGCGGGGGGGCCAGGCACAGATACGCAGTATTTT	CSAPGLAGGPGTDTQYF
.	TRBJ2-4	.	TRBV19	TGTGCCAGTAGTATAGAGAGGCCGCTCGGAGCCAAAAACATTCAGTACTTC	CASSIERPLGAKNIQYF
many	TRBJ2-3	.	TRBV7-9	TGTGCCAGCCTCTCTGGGGATACGCAGTATTTT	CASLSGDTQYF
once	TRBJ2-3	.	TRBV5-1	TGCGCCAGCAGCTTGAAAATAGCAACCGATACGCAGTATTTT	CASSLKIATDTQYF
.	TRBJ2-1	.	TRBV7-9	TGTGCCAGCAGCTCTCGGTCGAACAATGAGCAGTTCTTC	CASSSRSNNEQFF
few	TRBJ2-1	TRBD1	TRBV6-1	TGTGCCAGCACCTCGGACAGGGGCGGGTACAATGAGCAGTTCTTC	CASTSDRGGYNEQFF
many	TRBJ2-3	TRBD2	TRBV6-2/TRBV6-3	TGTGCCAGCAGTCCCCGGGAGGCAACAGGCACAGATACGCAGTATTTT	CASSPREATGTDTQYF
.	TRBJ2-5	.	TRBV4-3	TGCGCCGGCAGCCAGGTCGTAGCGTCTTCAGTTGGTAATGAGCAGTACTTC	CAGSQVVASSVGNEQYF
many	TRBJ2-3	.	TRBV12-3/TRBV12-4	TGTGCCAGCAGTACCCTGGACAGCACAGATACGCAGTATTTT	CASSTLDSTDTQYF
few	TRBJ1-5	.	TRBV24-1	TGTGCCACCAGCTCGGGGGCTAGGAGCAATCAGCCCCAGCATTTT	CATSSGARSNQPQHF
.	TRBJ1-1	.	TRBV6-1	TGTGCCAGCAGGTTGGACAGTACAACGACCCTGAACACTGAAGCTTTCTTT	CASRLDSTTTLNTEAFF
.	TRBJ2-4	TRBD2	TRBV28	TGTGCCAGCGATAGACCGACTAGCGGGGGTTTACTAGCCAAAAACATTCAGTACTTC	CASDRPTSGGLLAKNIQYF
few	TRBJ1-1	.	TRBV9	TGTGCCAGCAGCCTACTCCTGGGTCAGTACACTGAAGCTTTCTTT	CASSLLLGQYTEAFF
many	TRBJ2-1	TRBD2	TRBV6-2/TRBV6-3	TGTGCCAGCAGTTACTCGTCCACCGCGGGGGGCCTATACAATGAGCAGTTCTTC	CASSYSSTAGGLYNEQFF
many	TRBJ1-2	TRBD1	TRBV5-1	TGCGCCAGCAGCTTGGACGTCGGCAGGGGGACTTCAGGCTACACCTTC	CASSLDVGRGTSGYTF